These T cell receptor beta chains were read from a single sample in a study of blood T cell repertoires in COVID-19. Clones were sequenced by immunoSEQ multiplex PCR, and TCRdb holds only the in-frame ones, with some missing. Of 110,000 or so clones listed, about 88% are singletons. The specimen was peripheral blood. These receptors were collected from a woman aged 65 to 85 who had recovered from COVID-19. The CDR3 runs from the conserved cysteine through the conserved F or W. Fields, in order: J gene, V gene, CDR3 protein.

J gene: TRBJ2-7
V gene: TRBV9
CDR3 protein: CASSVDEGYEQYF

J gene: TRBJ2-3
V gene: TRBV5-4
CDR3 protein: CASSLTSGGPTDTQYF

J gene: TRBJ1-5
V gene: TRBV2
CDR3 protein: CASSQFLDSPSNQPQHF

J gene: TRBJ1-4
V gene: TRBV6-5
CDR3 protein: CASSYGQVGEKLFF

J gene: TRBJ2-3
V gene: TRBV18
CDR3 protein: CASSPRGGTDTQYF

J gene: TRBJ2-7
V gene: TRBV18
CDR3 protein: CASSQTSGMYEQYF

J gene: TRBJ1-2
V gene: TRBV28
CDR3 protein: CASSSIERGYTF

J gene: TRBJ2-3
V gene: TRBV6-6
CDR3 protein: CASTRGDTQYF

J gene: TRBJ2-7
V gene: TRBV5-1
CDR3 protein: CASARQGPGEQYF

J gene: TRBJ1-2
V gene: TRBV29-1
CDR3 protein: CSVLNKANYGYTF

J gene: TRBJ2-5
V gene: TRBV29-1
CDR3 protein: CSVVRQETQYF

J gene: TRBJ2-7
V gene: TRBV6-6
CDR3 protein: CASSYSGRAYEQYF

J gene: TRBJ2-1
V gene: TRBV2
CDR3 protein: CASRWSQNNEQFF

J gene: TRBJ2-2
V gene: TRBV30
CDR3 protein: CAWRTGGTGELFF

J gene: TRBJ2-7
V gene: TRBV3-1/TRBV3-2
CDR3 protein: CASSSPPSSYEQYF

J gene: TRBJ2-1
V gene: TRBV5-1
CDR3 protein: CASSGHRELADEQFF

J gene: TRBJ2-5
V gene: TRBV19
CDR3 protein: CASSQTRETQYF

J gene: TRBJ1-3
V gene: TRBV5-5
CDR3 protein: CASSFGQGASGNTIYF

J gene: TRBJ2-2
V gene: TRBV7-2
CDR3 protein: CASSYGTPQHLTGTGELFF

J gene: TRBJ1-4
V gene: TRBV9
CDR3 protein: CASSATGALGEKLFF

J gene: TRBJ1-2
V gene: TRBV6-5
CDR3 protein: CASSYSTSSGYTF

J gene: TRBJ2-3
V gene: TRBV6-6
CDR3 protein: CASRQLAGVGRGTQYF

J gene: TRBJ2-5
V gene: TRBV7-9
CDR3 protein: CASSVGAGQETQYF

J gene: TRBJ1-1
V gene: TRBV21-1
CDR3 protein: CARTKAQGTEAFF

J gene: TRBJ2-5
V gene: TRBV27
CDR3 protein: CASSPVRTSGREGGETQYF

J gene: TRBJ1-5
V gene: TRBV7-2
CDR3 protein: CASSADGNQPQHF

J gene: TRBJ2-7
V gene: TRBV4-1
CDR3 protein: CASSQERGGYEQYF

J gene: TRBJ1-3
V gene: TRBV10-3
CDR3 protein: CAISDSGRKAENTIYF

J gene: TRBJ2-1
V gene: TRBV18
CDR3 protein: CASSPYPRTGNEQFF

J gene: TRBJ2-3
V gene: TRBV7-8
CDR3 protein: CASSLSSGTDTQYF

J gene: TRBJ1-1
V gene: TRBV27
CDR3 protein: CASSFAGGGTEAFF

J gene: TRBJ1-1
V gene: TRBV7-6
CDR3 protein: CASSLGQGIAEAFF

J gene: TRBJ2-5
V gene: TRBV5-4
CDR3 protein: CASSLGLAVMTQETQYF

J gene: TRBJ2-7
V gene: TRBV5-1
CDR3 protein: CASSPEGGPLWYEQYF

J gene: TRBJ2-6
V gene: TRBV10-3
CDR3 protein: CAISESGGSGTGRANVLTF

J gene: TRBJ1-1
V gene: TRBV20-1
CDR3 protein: CRGQFHTEAFF

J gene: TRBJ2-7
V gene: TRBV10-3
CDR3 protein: CATAGSYEQYF

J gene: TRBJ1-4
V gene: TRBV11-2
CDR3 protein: CASSPYRVGEKLFF

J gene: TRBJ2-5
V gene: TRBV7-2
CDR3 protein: CASSLSGSKGQETQYF

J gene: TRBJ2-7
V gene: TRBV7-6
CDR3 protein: CASSLGGDREVPHDEQYF

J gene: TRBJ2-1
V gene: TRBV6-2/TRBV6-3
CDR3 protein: CASSDRGVYNEQFF

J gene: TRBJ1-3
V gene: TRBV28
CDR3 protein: CASSLRVRGFGNTIYF

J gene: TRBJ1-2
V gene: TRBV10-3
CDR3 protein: CASQGSGYGYTF

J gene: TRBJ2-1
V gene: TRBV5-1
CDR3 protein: CASSLKPSDNEQFF

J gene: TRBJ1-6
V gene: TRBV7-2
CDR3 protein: CASSHRRWRAYNSPLHF

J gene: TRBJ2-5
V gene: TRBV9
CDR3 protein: CASSERGTGGETQYF